This record covers a single T cell receptor (beta chain). The CDR3 runs 16 residues. Trimming took 1 base from V and 2 from J; bases not matched to a gene: 5. Germline values: CDR1 SGDLS, CDR2 YYNGEE. Some clones are missing from TCRdb's copy, which holds only in-frame ones; the method was immunoSEQ multiplex PCR. The data contain some 150,000 clones, around nine tenths of them seen just once; the ten biggest clones take up roughly 1.7%. The data were taken from a study of T cell responses to AZD1222 COVID-19 vaccine. This TCR derives from an adult who received the AZD1222 COVID-19 vaccine. This sample comprised peripheral blood, obtained 28 days after the second AZD1222 dose. This chain uses TRBV9 with TRBJ2-1; 8 bases are a match to TRBD1. The CDR3 bases are TGTGCCAGCAGCGTACTGGGACAGGCGACCTACAATGAGCAGTTCTTC. Translating gives CASSVLGQATYNEQFF. The whole variable domain, filled in from reference TRBV9 and TRBJ2-1, reads DSGVTQTPKHLITATGQRVTLRCSPRSGDLSVYWYQQSLDQGLQFLIQYYNGEERAKGNILERFSAQQFPDLHSELNLSSLELGDSALYFCASSVLGQATYNEQFFGPGTRLTVL.